The T cell receptor (beta chain) described here comes from a study of Graves' ophthalmopathy and Graves' hyperthyroidism. This clonotype was counted ten times or more. The CDR3 is 16 residues long. V lost 9 bases, J lost 4 bases, and 10 bases stayed unmatched. Germline V gives CDR1 SNHLY, CDR2 FYNNEI. Beta-chain TCR CDR3 regions were amplified from RNA transcripts. An opening RT-PCR round employed HTBI primers and preceded a second-round multiplex PCR. MiXCR was run by TCRdb on the multiplex PCR reads, yielding one entry per CDR3 protein. The sample consists of around 400,000 distinct CDR3 sequences, under 25% of them appearing once.

Sequencing was performed on peripheral blood. J is TRBJ2-6 and V is TRBV2, with 9 positions matching TRBD1. This clonotype originated in a woman aged 18-29 years with stable Graves' hyperthyroidism. This CDR3 reads CASTGQGVSGANVLTF. The DNA of the CDR3 is TGTGCCAGTACGGGACAGGGAGTCTCAGGGGCCAACGTCCTGACTTTC. Looking up the rest from reference TRBV2 and TRBJ2-6 gives the full variable domain: EPEVTQTPSHQVTQMGQEVILRCVPISNHLYFYWYRQILGQKVEFLVSFYNNEISEKSEIFDDQFSVERPDGSNFTLKIRSTKLEDSAMYFCASTGQGVSGANVLTFGAGSRLTVL.